This T cell receptor beta chain was observed in a study of T cells expressing NK-cell markers. Study background: Source material for TCR beta repertoires consisted of sorted CD3+CD56+NKG2C+, CD3+CD56+NKG2C- and CD3+CD56-NKG2C+ T cells. Of eight sequenced donors, seven were HCMV-seropositive and one HCMV-seronegative.

The germline CDR1 and CDR2 sequences are SGHTA and FQGNSA. This CDR3 has 16 amino acids. With regard to this clonotype: What it binds is not known.

Whole-study results and caveats: One observes that, in four donors, these clonotypes were also the leading ones within the CD3+CD56-NKG2C+ fraction.

What made the TCR beta cDNA was 5'RACE template switching with UMIs. One entry per CDR3 protein, without DNA, is what TCRdb gives after re-calling the 5' RACE reads. This repertoire includes more than 400,000 distinct CDR3 sequences. Sequenced: blood T cells: a sorted CD56 or NKG2C T cell subset, CD4+ or CD8+ T cells, or bulk PBMC T cells (not recorded which). The gene calls are TRBV7-2 and TRBJ1-1. The clonotype comes from a woman between 18 and 75 years old in good health. The CDR3 is CASSLRSTLMNTEAFF.